This T cell receptor beta chain was recorded in a study of blood T cell repertoires in COVID-19. The wider study: Sites across the United States, Italy and Spain contributed samples from acute and convalescent COVID-19. The analysed material was cDNA or gDNA that came from T cells, B-cell-depleted T cells, or PBMCs.

The CDR3 loop spans 12 amino acids. V was cut by 4 bases and J by 13 bases, with 13 bases left in between. Germline CDR1 reads MNHEY; CDR2 reads SVGEGT. In the original analysis: Reference gene primers were amplified, and this amplification served to estimate nucleated cell counts. Profiled with immunoSEQ multiplex PCR; TCRdb holds only in-frame clones, not every one. V, J and clone size are those of that table, while D and trimming were read from the DNA. The profile shows roughly 220,000 clones, 86% of them singletons. Sequencing was performed on peripheral blood. This chain joins TRBV6-2 or TRBV6-3 and TRBJ1-4; no clear D. The receptor's source is a young man who had recovered from COVID-19. CDR3 sequence (DNA): TGTGCCAGCAGTTCGTACAGCCGGGGACTGTTTTTT. It encodes CASSSYSRGLFF.